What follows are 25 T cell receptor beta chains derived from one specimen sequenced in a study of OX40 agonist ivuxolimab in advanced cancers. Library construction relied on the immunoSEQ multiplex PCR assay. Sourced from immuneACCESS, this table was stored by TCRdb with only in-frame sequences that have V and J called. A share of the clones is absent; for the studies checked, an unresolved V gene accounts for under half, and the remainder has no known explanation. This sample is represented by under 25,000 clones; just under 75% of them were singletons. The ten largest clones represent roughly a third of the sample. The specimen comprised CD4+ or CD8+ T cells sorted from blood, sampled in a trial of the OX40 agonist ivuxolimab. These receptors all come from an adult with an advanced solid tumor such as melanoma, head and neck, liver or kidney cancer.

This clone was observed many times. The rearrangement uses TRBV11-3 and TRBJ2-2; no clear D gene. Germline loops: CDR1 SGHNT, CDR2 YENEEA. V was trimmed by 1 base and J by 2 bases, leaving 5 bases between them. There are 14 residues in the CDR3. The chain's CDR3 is CASSLGDNTGELFF. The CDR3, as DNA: TGTGCCAGCAGCTTAGGAGATAACACCGGGGAGCTGTTTTTT.

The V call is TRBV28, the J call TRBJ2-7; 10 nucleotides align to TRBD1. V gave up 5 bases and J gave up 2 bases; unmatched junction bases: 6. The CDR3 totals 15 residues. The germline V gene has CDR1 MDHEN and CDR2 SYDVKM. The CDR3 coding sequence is TGTGCCAGCAGTGGGACAGGGGAGGCGGCCTACGAGCAGTACTTC. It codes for CASSGTGEAAYEQYF. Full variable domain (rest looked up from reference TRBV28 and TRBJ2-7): DVKVTQSSRYLVKRTGEKVFLECVQDMDHENMFWYRQDPGLGLRLIYFSYDVKMKEKGDIPEGYSVSREKKERFSLILESASTNQTSMYLCASSGTGEAAYEQYFGPGTRLTVT.

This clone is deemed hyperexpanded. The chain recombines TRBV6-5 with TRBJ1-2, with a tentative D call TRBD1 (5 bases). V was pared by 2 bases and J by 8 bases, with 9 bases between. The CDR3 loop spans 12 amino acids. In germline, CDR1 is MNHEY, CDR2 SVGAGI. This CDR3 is CASSYGGEGYTF. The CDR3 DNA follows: TGTGCCAGCAGTTACGGGGGGGAGGGCTACACCTTC.

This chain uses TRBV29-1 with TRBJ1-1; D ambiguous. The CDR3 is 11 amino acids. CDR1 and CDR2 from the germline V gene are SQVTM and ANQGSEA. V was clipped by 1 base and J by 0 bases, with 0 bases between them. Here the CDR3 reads CSVEVNTEAFF. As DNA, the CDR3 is TGCAGCGTTGAAGTGAACACTGAAGCTTTCTTT. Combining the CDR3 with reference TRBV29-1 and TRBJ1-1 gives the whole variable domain SAVISQKPSRDICQRGTSLTIQCQVDSQVTMMFWYRQQPGQSLTLIATANQGSEATYESGFVIDKFPISRPNLTFSTLTVSNMSPEDSSIYLCSVEVNTEAFFGQGTRLTVV.

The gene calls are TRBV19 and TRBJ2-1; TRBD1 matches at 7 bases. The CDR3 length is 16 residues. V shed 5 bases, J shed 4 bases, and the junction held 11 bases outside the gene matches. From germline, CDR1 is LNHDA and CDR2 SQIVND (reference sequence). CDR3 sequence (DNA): TGTGCCAGTAGTCCCCTGACAGGGCCCCTTTACAATGAGCAGTTCTTC. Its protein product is CASSPLTGPLYNEQFF.

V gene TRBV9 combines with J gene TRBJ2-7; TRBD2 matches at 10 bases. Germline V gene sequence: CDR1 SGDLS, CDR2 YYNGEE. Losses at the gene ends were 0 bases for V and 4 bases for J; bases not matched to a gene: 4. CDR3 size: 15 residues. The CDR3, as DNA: TGTGCCAGCAGCGTAGGTAGCGGGGGGTTATACGAGCAGTACTTC. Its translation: CASSVGSGGLYEQYF.

CDR3 protein: CASSLGGTYEQYF. The CDR3 DNA sequence: TGTGCCAGCAGTTTAGGCGGAACCTACGAGCAGTACTTC. The rearrangement links TRBV6-5 to TRBJ2-7; D gene uncertain. Germline CDR1 and CDR2: MNHEY and SVGAGI. This CDR3 is 13 amino acids long. V lost 4 bases and J lost 2, with 9 bases in between.

The CDR3 reads CATSLTGYYGYTF. The CDR3 nucleotides are TGTGCCACCTCCCTCACAGGGTACTATGGCTACACCTTC. V gene TRBV19 combines with J gene TRBJ1-2, with D tentatively TRBD1 (6 bases). The V gene's germline CDR1 is LNHDA and CDR2 SQIVND (reference sequence). CDR3 length equals 13 residues. Trimming removed 10 bases from V and 3 bases from J, with 15 bases in between.

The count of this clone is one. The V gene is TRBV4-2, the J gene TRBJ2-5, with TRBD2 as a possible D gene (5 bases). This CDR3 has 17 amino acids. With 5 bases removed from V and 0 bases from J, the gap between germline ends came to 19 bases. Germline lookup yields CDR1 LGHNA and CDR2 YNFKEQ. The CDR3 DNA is TGTGCCAGCAGCGCGCCTACTAGAGACGAATACCAAGAGACCCAGTACTTC. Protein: CASSAPTRDEYQETQYF.

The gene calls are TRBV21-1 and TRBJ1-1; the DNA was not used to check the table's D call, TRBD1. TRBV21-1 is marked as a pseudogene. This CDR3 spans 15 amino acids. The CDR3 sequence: CASSGGQRMNTEAFF. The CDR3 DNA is TGTGCCAGCAGCGGGGGACAGAGAATGAACACTGAAGCTTTCTTT.

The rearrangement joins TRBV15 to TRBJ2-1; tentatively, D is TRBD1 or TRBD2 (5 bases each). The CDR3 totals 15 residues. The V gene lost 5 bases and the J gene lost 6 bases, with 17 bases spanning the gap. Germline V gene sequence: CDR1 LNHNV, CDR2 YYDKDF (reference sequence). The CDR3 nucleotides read TGTGCCACCAGCCCCGGCGACGGGGCTCCCAATGAGCAGTTCTTC. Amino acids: CATSPGDGAPNEQFF.

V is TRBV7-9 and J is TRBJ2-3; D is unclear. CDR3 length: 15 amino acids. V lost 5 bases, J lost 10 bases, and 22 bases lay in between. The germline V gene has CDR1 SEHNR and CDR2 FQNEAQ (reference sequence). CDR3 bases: TGTGCCAGCAGCACCCCAAACACTTCATCTAGTGCGCAGTATTTT. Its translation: CASSTPNTSSSAQYF.

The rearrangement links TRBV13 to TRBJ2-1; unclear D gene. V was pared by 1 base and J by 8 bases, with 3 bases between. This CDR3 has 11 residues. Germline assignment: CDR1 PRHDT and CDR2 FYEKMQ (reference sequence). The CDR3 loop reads CASSLAHEQFF. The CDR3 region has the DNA TGTGCCAGCAGCTTAGCTCATGAGCAGTTCTTC.

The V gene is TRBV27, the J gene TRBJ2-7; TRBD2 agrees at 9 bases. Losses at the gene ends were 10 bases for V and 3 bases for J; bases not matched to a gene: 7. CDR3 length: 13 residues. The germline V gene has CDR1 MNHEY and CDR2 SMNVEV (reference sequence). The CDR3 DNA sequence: TGTGCCACCAGGGATAGCGGGAGCTACGAGCAGTACTTC. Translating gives CATRDSGSYEQYF.

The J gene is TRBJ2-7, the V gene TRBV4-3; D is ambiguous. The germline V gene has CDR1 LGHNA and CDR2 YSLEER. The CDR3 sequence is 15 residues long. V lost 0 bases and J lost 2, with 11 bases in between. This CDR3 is CASSQDRNPAYEQYF. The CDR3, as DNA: TGCGCCAGCAGCCAAGATAGAAACCCCGCCTACGAGCAGTACTTC.

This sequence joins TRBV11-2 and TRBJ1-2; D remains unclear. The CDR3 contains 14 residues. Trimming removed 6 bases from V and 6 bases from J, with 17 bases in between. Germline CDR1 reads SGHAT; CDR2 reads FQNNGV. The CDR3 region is CASSSPERVDGYTF. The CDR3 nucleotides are TGTGCCAGCAGTTCCCCCGAAAGGGTTGATGGCTACACCTTC. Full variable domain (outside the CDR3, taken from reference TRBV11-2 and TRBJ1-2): EAGVAQSPRYKIIEKRQSVAFWCNPISGHATLYWYQQILGQGPKLLIQFQNNGVVDDSQLPKDRFSAERLKGVDSTLKIQPAKLEDSAVYLCASSSPERVDGYTFGSGTRLTVV.

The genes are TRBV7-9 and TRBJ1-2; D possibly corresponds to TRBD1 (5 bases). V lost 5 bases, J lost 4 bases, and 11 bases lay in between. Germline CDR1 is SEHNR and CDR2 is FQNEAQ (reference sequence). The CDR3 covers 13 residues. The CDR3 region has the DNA TGTGCCAGCAGCCAAGGACAAAGCTATGGCTACACCTTC. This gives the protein CASSQGQSYGYTF.

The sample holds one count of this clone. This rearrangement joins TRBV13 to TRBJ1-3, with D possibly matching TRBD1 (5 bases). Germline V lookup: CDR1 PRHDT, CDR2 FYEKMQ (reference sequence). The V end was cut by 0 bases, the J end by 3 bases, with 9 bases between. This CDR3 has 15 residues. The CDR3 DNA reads TGTGCCAGCAGCTTAGGCTGGAGGGGTGGAAACACCATATATTTT. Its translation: CASSLGWRGGNTIYF.

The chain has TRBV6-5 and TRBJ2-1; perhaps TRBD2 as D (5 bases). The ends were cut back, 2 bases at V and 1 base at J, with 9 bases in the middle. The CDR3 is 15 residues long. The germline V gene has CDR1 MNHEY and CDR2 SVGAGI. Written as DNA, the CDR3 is TGTGCCAGCAGTTACGACCTAGCTTCCTACAATGAGCAGTTCTTC. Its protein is CASSYDLASYNEQFF.

The CDR3 loop is CASSGGGTGNEKLFF. CDR3 coding DNA: TGTGCCAGCAGCGGAGGGGGGACAGGTAATGAAAAACTGTTTTTT. The gene calls are TRBV9 and TRBJ1-4; 8 bases fit TRBD1. The junction had 5 bases not matched to a gene; V was cut back by 3 bases and J by 4 bases. Germline lookup yields CDR1 SGDLS and CDR2 YYNGEE. The CDR3 sequence is 15 residues long.

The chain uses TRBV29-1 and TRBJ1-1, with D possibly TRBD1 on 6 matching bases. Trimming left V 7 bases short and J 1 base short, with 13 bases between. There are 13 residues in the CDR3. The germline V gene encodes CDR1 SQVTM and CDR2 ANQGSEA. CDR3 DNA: TGCAGCGCCCGGGGGGCCTCGAACACTGAAGCTTTCTTT. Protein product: CSARGASNTEAFF.

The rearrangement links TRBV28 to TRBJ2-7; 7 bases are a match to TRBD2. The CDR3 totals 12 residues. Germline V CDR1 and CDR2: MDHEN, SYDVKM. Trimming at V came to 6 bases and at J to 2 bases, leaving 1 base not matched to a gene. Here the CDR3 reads CASSGTTYEQYF. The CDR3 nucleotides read TGTGCCAGCAGCGGGACTACCTACGAGCAGTACTTC.

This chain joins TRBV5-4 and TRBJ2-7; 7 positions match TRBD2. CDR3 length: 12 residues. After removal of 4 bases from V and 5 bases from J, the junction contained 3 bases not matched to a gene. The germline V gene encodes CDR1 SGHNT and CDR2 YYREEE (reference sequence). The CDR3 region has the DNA TGTGCCAGCAGCCCCCGGGGGGACGAGCAGTACTTC. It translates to CASSPRGDEQYF. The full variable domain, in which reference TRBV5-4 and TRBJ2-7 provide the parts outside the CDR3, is ETGVTQSPTHLIKTRGQQVTLRCSSQSGHNTVSWYQQALGQGPQFIFQYYREEENGRGNFPPRFSGLQFPNYSSELNVNALELDDSALYLCASSPRGDEQYFGPGTRLTVT.

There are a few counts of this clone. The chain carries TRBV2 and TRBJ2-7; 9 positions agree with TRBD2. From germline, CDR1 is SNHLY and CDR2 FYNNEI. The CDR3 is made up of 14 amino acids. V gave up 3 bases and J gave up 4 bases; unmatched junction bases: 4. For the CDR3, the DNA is TGTGCCAGCAGTGAGGCTAGCGGGATATACGAGCAGTACTTC. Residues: CASSEASGIYEQYF.

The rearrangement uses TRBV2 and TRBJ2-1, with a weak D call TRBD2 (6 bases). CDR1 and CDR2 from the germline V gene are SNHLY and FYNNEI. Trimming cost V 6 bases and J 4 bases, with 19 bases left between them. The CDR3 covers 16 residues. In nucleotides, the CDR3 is TGTGCCAGCAGAGAGTCTTGGGACTCCCCTTACAATGAGCAGTTCTTC. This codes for CASRESWDSPYNEQFF.